These 28 T cell receptor beta chains originate from one sample sequenced in a study of long-term antiretroviral therapy in people with HIV. Survey-level immunoSEQ v3.0 assays were run. Here immunoSEQ multiplex PCR was the method, and the copy in TCRdb shows in-frame clones only, minus some. The table lists roughly 28,000 clones, just under 95% of them singletons. This sample comprised unsorted PBMCs, obtained 5.3 years after starting antiretroviral therapy. The source of these receptors is a man between 50 and 59 years old with HIV.

CDR3: CASSVEWTPDQPQHF. CDR3 coding DNA: TGTGCCAGCAGCGTCGAATGGACTCCGGATCAGCCCCAGCATTTT. The chain uses TRBV9 and TRBJ1-5; D remains unclear. The V gene's germline CDR1 is SGDLS and CDR2 YYNGEE. The CDR3 runs to 15 residues. V lost 2 bases and J 5 bases, leaving 14 bases between the germline ends.

For the CDR3, the DNA is TGCGCCAGCAGCTTGGGGCCCAGCGGGGGGTTCACAGATACGCAGTATTTT. It encodes CASSLGPSGGFTDTQYF. The chain is built from TRBV5-1 and TRBJ2-3; TRBD2 aligns across 9 bases. V shed 0 bases, J shed 2 bases, and the junction held 7 bases outside the gene matches. The CDR3 totals 17 residues. CDR1 is SGHRS and CDR2 is YFSETQ in the germline V gene.

The genes are TRBV18 and TRBJ2-1; 10 nucleotides line up with TRBD1. Germline lookup yields CDR1 KGHSH and CDR2 LQKENI. This CDR3 has 15 amino acids. The J segment lost 4 bases and the V segment lost 4 bases, leaving 4 bases of the junction unmatched. The CDR3 coding sequence is TGTGCCAGCTCACAGGACAGGGGGGGTTACAATGAGCAGTTCTTC. It yields the protein CASSQDRGGYNEQFF.

The chain links TRBV5-4 to TRBJ2-3; TRBD2 agrees at 11 bases. Germline CDR1 and CDR2: SGHNT and YYREEE (reference sequence). Unmatched junction bases numbered 3, after V lost 4 bases and J lost 2 bases. The CDR3 contains 15 residues. This CDR3 reads CASSETSGVTDTQYF. The CDR3 DNA follows: TGTGCCAGCAGCGAGACTAGCGGGGTCACAGATACGCAGTATTTT. The full variable domain, in which reference TRBV5-4 and TRBJ2-3 provide the parts outside the CDR3, is ETGVTQSPTHLIKTRGQQVTLRCSSQSGHNTVSWYQQALGQGPQFIFQYYREEENGRGNFPPRFSGLQFPNYSSELNVNALELDDSALYLCASSETSGVTDTQYFGPGTRLTVL.

V usage is TRBV15 and J usage is TRBJ1-3; D might be TRBD1 (5 bases). CDR3 length equals 13 residues. Germline CDR1 is LNHNV and CDR2 is YYDKDF (reference sequence). V was clipped by 6 bases and J by 5 bases, with 11 bases between them. The chain's CDR3 is CATRQTDRNTIYF. The DNA for the CDR3 is TGTGCCACCAGACAGACAGACAGAAACACCATATATTTT.

The gene calls are TRBV5-1 and TRBJ1-4; D possibly corresponds to TRBD1 (6 bases). V lost 0 bases to trimming and J lost 7 bases, with 7 bases between them. There are 13 residues in the CDR3. Looked up from germline, CDR1 is SGHRS and CDR2 is YFSETQ. CDR3: CASSLDRVEKLFF. The DNA of the CDR3 is TGCGCCAGCAGCTTGGACAGGGTTGAAAAACTGTTTTTT. Variable domain in full (rest from reference TRBV5-1 and TRBJ1-4): KAGVTQTPRYLIKTRGQQVTLSCSPISGHRSVSWYQQTPGQGLQFLFEYFSETQRNKGNFPGRFSGRQFSNSRSEMNVSTLELGDSALYLCASSLDRVEKLFFGSGTQLSVL.

CDR3 sequence reads: CASGGTGASSYNSPLHF. As DNA, the CDR3 is TGTGCCAGTGGTGGTACTGGGGCGAGCTCCTATAATTCACCCCTCCACTTT. V and J are TRBV28 and TRBJ1-6; a weak D match, TRBD1 (5 bases). Deletions cut 9 bases from V and 0 bases from J, with 18 bases between. This CDR3 is 17 amino acids long. Germline V gene lookup returns CDR1 MDHEN and CDR2 SYDVKM.

This sequence joins TRBV6-5 and TRBJ1-2; D gene ambiguous. Trimming took 0 bases from V and 7 from J, leaving 9 bases between them. CDR1 and CDR2 from the germline V gene are MNHEY and SVGAGI. This CDR3 region has 13 residues. The DNA of the CDR3 is TGTGCCAGCAGTTACTCGGGGAGCGGTGGCTACACCTTC. It specifies CASSYSGSGGYTF.

Only one count was recorded for this clone. V is TRBV29-1 and J is TRBJ1-2, with 9 bases fitting TRBD1. The germline V gene encodes CDR1 SQVTM and CDR2 ANQGSEA. Trimming removed 6 bases from V and 7 bases from J; junction bases left unmatched: 9. The CDR3 extends over 13 amino acids. The CDR3, as DNA: TGCAGCGTAGGTCCCGGGACAGGGTCTGGCTACACCTTC. Amino acid sequence: CSVGPGTGSGYTF.

This sequence joins TRBV30 and TRBJ1-2; tentatively, D is TRBD1 (5 bases). CDR3 length: 15 amino acids. CDR1 and CDR2 (germline): GTSNPN, SVGIG (reference sequence). Trimming took 2 bases from V and 6 from J, leaving 19 bases between them. The CDR3 region is CAWSPRGSGRDGYTF. Written as DNA, the CDR3 is TGTGCCTGGAGTCCTAGGGGATCGGGTAGGGATGGCTACACCTTC. The full variable domain, its missing parts supplied by reference TRBV30 and TRBJ1-2, is SQTIHQWPATLVQPVGSPLSLECTVEGTSNPNLYWYRQAAGRGLQLLFYSVGIGQISSEVPQNLSASRPQDRQFILSSKKLLLSDSGFYLCAWSPRGSGRDGYTFGSGTRLTVV.

The chain employs TRBV7-9 and TRBJ1-2, with D perhaps TRBD1 (5 bases). This CDR3 has 15 residues. V gave up 4 bases and J gave up 4 bases, with 16 bases separating them. Germline CDR1 is SEHNR and CDR2 is FQNEAQ (reference sequence). CDR3 sequence (DNA): TGTGCCAGCAGCTCAGTGACAGAGAGTGTCTATGGCTACACCTTC. As protein: CASSSVTESVYGYTF.

CDR3 DNA: TGTGCCAGCCCCGACAGGGGCTATGGCTACACCTTC. Amino acids: CASPDRGYGYTF. This rearrangement joins TRBV6-4 to TRBJ1-2; TRBD1 matches at 8 bases. Germline loops: CDR1 MRHNA, CDR2 SNTAGT. The J segment lost 4 bases and the V segment lost 8 bases, leaving 3 bases of the junction unmatched. This CDR3 contains 12 residues.

The J gene is TRBJ2-1, the V gene TRBV21-1; the table's TRBD2 call for D was not verified on the DNA. TRBV21-1 is given as a pseudogene. The CDR3 loop spans 17 amino acids. CDR3: CASSKIAGGISYNEQFF. The CDR3 region has the DNA TGTGCCAGCAGCAAAATAGCGGGGGGGATATCCTACAATGAGCAGTTCTTC.

V and J are TRBV7-2 and TRBJ2-3; D unclear. CDR1 and CDR2 from the germline V gene are SGHTA and FQGNSA. The CDR3 totals 13 residues. V shed 0 bases and J shed 6 bases, with 7 bases lying between them. The CDR3 DNA sequence: TGTGCCAGCAGCTTAGCGACGCTGGATACGCAGTATTTT. This gives the protein CASSLATLDTQYF. The variable domain in full, completed from reference TRBV7-2 and TRBJ2-3, reads GAGVSQSPSNKVTEKGKDVELRCDPISGHTALYWYRQSLGQGLEFLIYFQGNSAPDKSGLPSDRFSAERTGGSVSTLTIQRTQQEDSAVYLCASSLATLDTQYFGPGTRLTVL.

The genes are TRBV4-1 and TRBJ2-7; 7 nucleotides match TRBD1. Germline assignment: CDR1 MGHRA and CDR2 YSYEKL. This CDR3 region has 14 residues. J lost 2 bases, V lost 2 bases, and 3 bases had no gene match. The CDR3 sequence is CASSQTGQAYEQYF. The CDR3 DNA is TGCGCCAGCAGCCAAACAGGACAGGCCTACGAGCAGTACTTC.

The chain uses TRBV30 and TRBJ1-2, with 7 bases that match TRBD1. CDR1 and CDR2 from the germline V gene are GTSNPN and SVGIG (reference sequence). The CDR3 length is 13 residues. The J segment lost 1 base and the V segment lost 4 bases, leaving 3 bases of the junction unmatched. The CDR3 DNA sequence: TGTGCCTGGAACAGGGGCCTTAACTATGGCTACACCTTC. Amino acid sequence: CAWNRGLNYGYTF.

The V and J genes are TRBV29-1 and TRBJ2-7; 7 bases align to TRBD1. CDR1 is SQVTM, CDR2 ANQGSEA, per germline. The CDR3 spans 13 residues. Trimming removed 1 base from V and 2 bases from J; junction bases left unmatched: 2. In nucleotides, the CDR3 is TGCAGCGTTGAAGGAGACAGGGCCTACGAGCAGTACTTC. It encodes CSVEGDRAYEQYF.

This sequence joins TRBV5-5 and TRBJ2-3; no definite D call. Germline CDR1 SGHKS, CDR2 YYEKEE (reference sequence). The CDR3 consists of 14 residues. Trimming removed 3 bases at V and 1 base at J, with 9 bases between. The CDR3 bases are TGTGCCAGCAGCTCCCTCCTCGGCACAGATACGCAGTATTTT. Translating it yields CASSSLLGTDTQYF.

This sequence joins TRBV27 and TRBJ1-6; D is unclear. V lost 8 bases and J 9 bases, leaving 14 bases between the germline ends. CDR3 length: 13 residues. Germline CDR1 MNHEY, CDR2 SMNVEV (reference sequence). CDR3: CASGPGIGSPLHF. CDR3 DNA sequence: TGTGCCAGCGGCCCCGGGATAGGTTCACCCCTCCACTTT.

This chain uses TRBV27 with TRBJ2-7; the match to TRBD1 covers 8 bases. V trimming: 6 bases; J trimming: 3 bases; junction bases outside the gene matches: 10. The CDR3 has 15 amino acids. Germline V gene lookup returns CDR1 MNHEY and CDR2 SMNVEV (reference sequence). The CDR3: CASSLTGENGYEQYF. The CDR3 DNA sequence: TGTGCCAGCAGCCTGACAGGGGAAAACGGCTACGAGCAGTACTTC.

This clone was recorded once. The rearrangement uses TRBV13 and TRBJ2-3, with 13 bases lining up with TRBD2. Per germline, CDR1 PRHDT and CDR2 FYEKMQ (reference sequence). The CDR3 runs to 15 residues. J was trimmed by 6 bases and V by 0 bases; bases with no gene match: 0. Written as DNA, the CDR3 is TGTGCCAGCAGCTTAGGGACTAGCGGGGGGGATACGCAGTATTTT. Amino acid sequence: CASSLGTSGGDTQYF.

V gene TRBV5-8 combines with J gene TRBJ1-3; maybe TRBD1 (5 bases). Germline-derived CDR1 and CDR2 are SGHTS and YDEGEE. The CDR3 contains 16 residues. Trimming shortened V by 3 bases and J by 3 bases, and 16 bases separated the two germline ends. As DNA, the CDR3 is TGTGCCAGCAGCTCCCGCGGGACCGGGGTTGGAAACACCATATATTTT. The encoded protein is CASSSRGTGVGNTIYF.

The count of this clone is one. The chain is built from TRBV25-1 and TRBJ2-7; D remains ambiguous. With 1 base removed from V and 2 bases from J, the gap between germline ends came to 9 bases. Germline CDR1 is MGHDK and CDR2 is SYGVNS. The CDR3 covers 14 residues. The CDR3 loop reads CASSESSLAYEQYF. CDR3 DNA: TGTGCCAGCAGTGAATCTTCCCTAGCCTACGAGCAGTACTTC.

The rearrangement joins TRBV19 to TRBJ1-6; 9 positions match TRBD1. V was pared by 5 bases and J by 10 bases, with 6 bases of the junction left unmatched. The CDR3 extends over 14 amino acids. Germline loops: CDR1 LNHDA, CDR2 SQIVND (reference sequence). CDR3 protein: CASSLGQGSSPLHF. The DNA for the CDR3 is TGTGCCAGTAGTCTGGGACAGGGCAGCTCACCCCTCCACTTT. Looking up the rest from reference TRBV19 and TRBJ1-6 gives the full variable domain: DGGITQSPKYLFRKEGQNVTLSCEQNLNHDAMYWYRQDPGQGLRLIYYSQIVNDFQKGDIAEGYSVSREKKESFPLTVTSAQKNPTAFYLCASSLGQGSSPLHFGNGTRLTVT.

In this sample, this clone turned up once. The rearrangement joins TRBV2 to TRBJ2-7, with TRBD2 matching over 7 bases. This CDR3 contains 13 residues. CDR1 and CDR2 from the germline V gene are SNHLY and FYNNEI. Losses at the gene ends were 5 bases for V and 4 bases for J; bases not matched to a gene: 5. CDR3 nucleotide sequence: TGTGCCAGCAGTCCGGGAGGTTTTTACGAGCAGTACTTC. Amino acids: CASSPGGFYEQYF.

This chain uses TRBV14 with TRBJ2-3; 8 bases agree with TRBD1. The CDR3 loop spans 14 amino acids. The V gene's germline CDR1 is SGHDN and CDR2 FVKESK. With V trimmed by 2 bases and J by 5 bases, 3 bases remained unmatched. The CDR3 reads CASSQSGGIDTQYF. The CDR3 region has the DNA TGTGCCAGCAGCCAATCAGGGGGCATAGATACGCAGTATTTT.

The chain carries TRBV19 and TRBJ2-7; 8 nucleotides line up with TRBD2. Germline trimming cut 3 bases from V and 3 bases from J; bases unmatched to any gene: 7. CDR3 length: 15 residues. Germline-derived CDR1 and CDR2 are LNHDA and SQIVND (reference sequence). CDR3 loop: CASSILAGEFYEQYF. DNA for the CDR3: TGTGCCAGTAGTATTCTAGCGGGCGAATTCTACGAGCAGTACTTC.

This clone occurred once. The chain carries TRBV29-1 and TRBJ2-1, with D perhaps matching TRBD1 (6 bases). Germline lookup yields CDR1 SQVTM and CDR2 ANQGSEA. The CDR3 consists of 14 residues. V shed 3 bases and J shed 3 bases, with 12 bases lying between them. The CDR3 nucleotides are TGCAGCGTTGACCCCGGGACAAACTACAATGAGCAGTTCTTC. It specifies CSVDPGTNYNEQFF.